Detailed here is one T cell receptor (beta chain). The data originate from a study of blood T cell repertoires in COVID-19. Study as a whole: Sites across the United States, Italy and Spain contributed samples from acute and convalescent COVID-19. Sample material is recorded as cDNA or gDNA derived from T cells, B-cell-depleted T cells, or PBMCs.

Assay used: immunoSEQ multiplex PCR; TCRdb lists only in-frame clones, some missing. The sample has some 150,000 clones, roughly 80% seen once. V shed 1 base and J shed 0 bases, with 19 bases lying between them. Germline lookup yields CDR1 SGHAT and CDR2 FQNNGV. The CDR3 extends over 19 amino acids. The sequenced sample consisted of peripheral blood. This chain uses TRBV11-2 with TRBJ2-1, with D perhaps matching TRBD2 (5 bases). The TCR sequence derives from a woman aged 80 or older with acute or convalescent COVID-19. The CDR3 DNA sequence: TGTGCCAGCAGCTTAGGGGCGAAGAGGGTCAAAAGCTCCTACAATGAGCAGTTCTTC. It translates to CASSLGAKRVKSSYNEQFF.